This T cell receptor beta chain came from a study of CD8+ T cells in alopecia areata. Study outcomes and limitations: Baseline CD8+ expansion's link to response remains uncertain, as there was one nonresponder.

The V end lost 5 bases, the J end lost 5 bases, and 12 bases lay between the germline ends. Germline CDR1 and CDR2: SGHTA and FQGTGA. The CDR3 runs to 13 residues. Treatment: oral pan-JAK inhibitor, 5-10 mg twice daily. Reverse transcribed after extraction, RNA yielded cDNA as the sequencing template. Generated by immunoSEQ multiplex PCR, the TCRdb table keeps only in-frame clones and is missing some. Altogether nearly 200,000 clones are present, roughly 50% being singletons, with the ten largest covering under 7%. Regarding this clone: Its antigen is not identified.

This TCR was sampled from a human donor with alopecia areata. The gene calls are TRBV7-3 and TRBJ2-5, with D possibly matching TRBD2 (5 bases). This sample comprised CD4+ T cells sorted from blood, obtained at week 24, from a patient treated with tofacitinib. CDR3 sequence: CASSPGFGETQYF. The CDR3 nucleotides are TGTGCCAGCAGCCCGGGGTTTGGGGAGACCCAGTACTTC.